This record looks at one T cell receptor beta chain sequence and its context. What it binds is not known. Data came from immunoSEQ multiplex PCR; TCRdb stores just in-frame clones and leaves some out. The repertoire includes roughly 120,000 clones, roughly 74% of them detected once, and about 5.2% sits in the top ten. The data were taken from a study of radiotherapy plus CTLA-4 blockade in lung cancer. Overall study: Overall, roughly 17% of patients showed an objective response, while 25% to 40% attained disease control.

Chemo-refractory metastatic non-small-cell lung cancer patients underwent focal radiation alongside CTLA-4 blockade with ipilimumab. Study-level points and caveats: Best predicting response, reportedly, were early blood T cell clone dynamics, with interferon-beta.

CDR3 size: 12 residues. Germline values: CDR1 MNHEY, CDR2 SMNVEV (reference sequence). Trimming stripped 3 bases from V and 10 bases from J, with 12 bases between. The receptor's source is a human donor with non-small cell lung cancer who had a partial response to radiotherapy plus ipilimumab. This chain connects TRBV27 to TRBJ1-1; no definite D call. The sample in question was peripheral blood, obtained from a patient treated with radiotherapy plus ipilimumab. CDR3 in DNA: TGTGCCAGCAGTTTCGGCCCGGGTCGAGCTTTCTTT. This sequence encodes CASSFGPGRAFF.